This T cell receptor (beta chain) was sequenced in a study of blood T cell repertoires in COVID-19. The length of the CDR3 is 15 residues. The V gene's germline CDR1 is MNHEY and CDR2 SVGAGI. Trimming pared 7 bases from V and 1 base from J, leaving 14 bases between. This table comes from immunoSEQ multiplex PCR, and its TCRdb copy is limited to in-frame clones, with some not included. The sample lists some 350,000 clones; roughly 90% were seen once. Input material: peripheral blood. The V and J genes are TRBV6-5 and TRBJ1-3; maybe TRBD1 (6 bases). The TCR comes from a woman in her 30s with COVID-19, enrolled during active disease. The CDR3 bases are TGTGCCAGCACCTCCCCGAGGGGGTCTGGAAACACCATATATTTT. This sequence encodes CASTSPRGSGNTIYF.